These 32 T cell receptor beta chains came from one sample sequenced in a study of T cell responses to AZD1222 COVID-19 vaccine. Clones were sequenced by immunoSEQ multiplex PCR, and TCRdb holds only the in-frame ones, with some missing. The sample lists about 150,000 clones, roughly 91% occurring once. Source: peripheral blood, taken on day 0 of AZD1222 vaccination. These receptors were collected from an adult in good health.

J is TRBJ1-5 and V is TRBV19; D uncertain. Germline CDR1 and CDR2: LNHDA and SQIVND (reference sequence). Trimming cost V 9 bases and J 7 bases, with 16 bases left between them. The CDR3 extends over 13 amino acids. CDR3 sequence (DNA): TGTGCCAGCAATGACCTCCCGGGACAGCCCCAGCATTTT. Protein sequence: CASNDLPGQPQHF. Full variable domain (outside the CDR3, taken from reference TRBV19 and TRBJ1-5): DGGITQSPKYLFRKEGQNVTLSCEQNLNHDAMYWYRQDPGQGLRLIYYSQIVNDFQKGDIAEGYSVSREKKESFPLTVTSAQKNPTAFYLCASNDLPGQPQHFGDGTRLSIL.

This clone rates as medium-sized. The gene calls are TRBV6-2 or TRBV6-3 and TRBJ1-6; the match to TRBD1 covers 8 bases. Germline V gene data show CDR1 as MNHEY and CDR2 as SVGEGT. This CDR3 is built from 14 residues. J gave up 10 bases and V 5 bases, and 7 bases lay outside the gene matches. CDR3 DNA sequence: TGTGCCAGCAGTCACGGACAGGGAGCCTCACCCCTCCACTTT. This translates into CASSHGQGASPLHF.

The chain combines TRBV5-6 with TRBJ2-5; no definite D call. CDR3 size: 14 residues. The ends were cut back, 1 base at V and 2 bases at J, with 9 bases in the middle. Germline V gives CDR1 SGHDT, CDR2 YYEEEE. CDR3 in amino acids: CASSLFRTQETQYF. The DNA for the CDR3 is TGTGCCAGCAGCTTGTTCCGTACTCAAGAGACCCAGTACTTC.

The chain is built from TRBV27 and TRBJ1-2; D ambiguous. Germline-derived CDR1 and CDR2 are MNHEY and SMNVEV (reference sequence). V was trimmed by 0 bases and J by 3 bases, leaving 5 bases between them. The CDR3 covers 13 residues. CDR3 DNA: TGTGCCAGCAGTTTATCGTCATACTATGGCTACACCTTC. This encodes CASSLSSYYGYTF.

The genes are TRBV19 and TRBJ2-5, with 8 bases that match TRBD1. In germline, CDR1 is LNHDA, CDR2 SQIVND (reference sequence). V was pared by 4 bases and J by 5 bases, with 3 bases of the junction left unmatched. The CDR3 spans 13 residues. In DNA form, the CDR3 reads TGTGCCAGTAGTACAGGGGGCGGGGAGACCCAGTACTTC. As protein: CASSTGGGETQYF. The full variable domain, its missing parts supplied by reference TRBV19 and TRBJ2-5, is DGGITQSPKYLFRKEGQNVTLSCEQNLNHDAMYWYRQDPGQGLRLIYYSQIVNDFQKGDIAEGYSVSREKKESFPLTVTSAQKNPTAFYLCASSTGGGETQYFGPGTRLLVL.

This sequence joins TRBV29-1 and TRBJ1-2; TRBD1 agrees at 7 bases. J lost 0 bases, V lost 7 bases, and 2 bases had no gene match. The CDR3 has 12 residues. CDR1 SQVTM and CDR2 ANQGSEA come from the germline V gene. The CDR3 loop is CSAGTANYGYTF. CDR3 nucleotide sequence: TGCAGCGCGGGGACAGCTAACTATGGCTACACCTTC. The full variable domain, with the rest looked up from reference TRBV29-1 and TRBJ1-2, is SAVISQKPSRDICQRGTSLTIQCQVDSQVTMMFWYRQQPGQSLTLIATANQGSEATYESGFVIDKFPISRPNLTFSTLTVSNMSPEDSSIYLCSAGTANYGYTFGSGTRLTVV.

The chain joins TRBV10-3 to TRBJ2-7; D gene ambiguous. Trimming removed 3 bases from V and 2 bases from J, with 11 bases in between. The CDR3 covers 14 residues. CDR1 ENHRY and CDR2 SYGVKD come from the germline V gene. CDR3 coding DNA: TGTGCCATCAGTGATCCAGCAAACACCTACGAGCAGTACTTC. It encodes CAISDPANTYEQYF.

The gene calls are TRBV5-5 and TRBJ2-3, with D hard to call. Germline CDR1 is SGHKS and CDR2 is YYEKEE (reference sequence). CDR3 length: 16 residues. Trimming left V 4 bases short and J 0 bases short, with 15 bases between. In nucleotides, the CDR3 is TGTGCCAGCAGCACCCTGGCGACTCGTAGCACAGATACGCAGTATTTT. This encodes CASSTLATRSTDTQYF.

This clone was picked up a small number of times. The CDR3: CASSDGVENTEAFF. CDR3 DNA: TGTGCCAGCAGTGACGGGGTGGAGAACACTGAAGCTTTCTTT. The chain carries TRBV6-4 and TRBJ1-1, with D hard to call. The CDR3 loop spans 14 amino acids. Between the trimmed V and J ends, which lost 2 bases and 1 base, there was a span of 8 bases. CDR1 and CDR2 (germline): MRHNA, SNTAGT.

CDR3 amino acids: CASSPGQGAYEQYF. The CDR3 DNA is TGTGCCAGCAGTCCAGGACAGGGGGCCTACGAGCAGTACTTC. The rearrangement uses TRBV27 and TRBJ2-7, with 10 bases identical to TRBD1. CDR1 and CDR2 (germline): MNHEY, SMNVEV (reference sequence). V was clipped by 5 bases and J by 2 bases; unmatched bases: 3. This CDR3 has 14 residues.

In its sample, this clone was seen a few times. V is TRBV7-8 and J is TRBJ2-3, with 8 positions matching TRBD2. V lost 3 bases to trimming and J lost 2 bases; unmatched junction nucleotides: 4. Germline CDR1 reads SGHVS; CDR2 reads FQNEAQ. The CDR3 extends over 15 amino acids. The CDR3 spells CASSFRAGDTDTQYF. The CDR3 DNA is TGTGCCAGCAGCTTCAGAGCGGGGGACACAGATACGCAGTATTTT.

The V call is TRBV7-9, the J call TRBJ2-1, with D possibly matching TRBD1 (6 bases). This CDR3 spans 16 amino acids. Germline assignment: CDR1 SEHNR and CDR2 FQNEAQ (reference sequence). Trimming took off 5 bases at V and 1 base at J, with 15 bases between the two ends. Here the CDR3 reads CASSGEGGWSYNEQFF. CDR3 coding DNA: TGTGCCAGCAGCGGAGAAGGGGGTTGGTCCTACAATGAGCAGTTCTTC.

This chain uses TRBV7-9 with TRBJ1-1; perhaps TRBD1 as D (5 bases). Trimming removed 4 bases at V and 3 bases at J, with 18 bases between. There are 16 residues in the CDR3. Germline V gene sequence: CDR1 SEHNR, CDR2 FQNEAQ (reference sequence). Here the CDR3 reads CASSSTAKKRDTEAFF. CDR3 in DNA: TGTGCCAGCAGCTCGACAGCCAAAAAACGGGACACTGAAGCTTTCTTT. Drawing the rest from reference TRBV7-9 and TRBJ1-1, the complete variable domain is DTGVSQNPRHKITKRGQNVTFRCDPISEHNRLYWYRQTLGQGPEFLTYFQNEAQLEKSRLLSDRFSAERPKGSFSTLEIQRTEQGDSAMYLCASSSTAKKRDTEAFFGQGTRLTVV.

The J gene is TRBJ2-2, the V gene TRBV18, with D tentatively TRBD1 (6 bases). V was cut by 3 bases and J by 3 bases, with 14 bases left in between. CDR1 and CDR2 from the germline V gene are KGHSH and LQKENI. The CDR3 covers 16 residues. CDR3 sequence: CASSPYRVSDTGELFF. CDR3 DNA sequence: TGTGCCAGCTCACCTTACAGGGTTTCGGACACCGGGGAGCTGTTTTTT.

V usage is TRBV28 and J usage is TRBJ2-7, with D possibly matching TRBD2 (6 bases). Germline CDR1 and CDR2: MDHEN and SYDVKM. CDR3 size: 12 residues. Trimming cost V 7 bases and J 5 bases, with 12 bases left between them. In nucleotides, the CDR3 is TGTGCCAGCAATTCCGGGGGTAACGAGCAGTACTTC. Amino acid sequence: CASNSGGNEQYF.

The DNA for the CDR3 is TGTGCCAGCAGTTACACCGCTACCTATGGCTATGGCTACACCTTC. It specifies CASSYTATYGYGYTF. The rearrangement links TRBV6-5 to TRBJ1-2; D gene ambiguous. V lost 2 bases to trimming and J lost 4 bases, with 14 bases between them. The germline V gene encodes CDR1 MNHEY and CDR2 SVGAGI. The CDR3 runs 15 residues.

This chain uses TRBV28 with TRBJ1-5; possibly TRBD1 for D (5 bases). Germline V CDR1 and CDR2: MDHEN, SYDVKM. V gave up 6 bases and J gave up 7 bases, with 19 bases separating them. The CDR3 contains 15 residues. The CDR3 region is CASSRGRQWGQPQHF. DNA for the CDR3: TGTGCCAGCAGCCGAGGGCGACAGTGGGGCCAGCCCCAGCATTTT.

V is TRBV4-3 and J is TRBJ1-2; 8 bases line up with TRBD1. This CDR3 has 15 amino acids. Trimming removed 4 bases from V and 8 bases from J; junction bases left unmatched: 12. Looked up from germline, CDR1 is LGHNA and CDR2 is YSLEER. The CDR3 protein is CASSPKYRGYFGYTF. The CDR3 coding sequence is TGCGCCAGCAGCCCTAAATACAGGGGGTATTTCGGCTACACCTTC.

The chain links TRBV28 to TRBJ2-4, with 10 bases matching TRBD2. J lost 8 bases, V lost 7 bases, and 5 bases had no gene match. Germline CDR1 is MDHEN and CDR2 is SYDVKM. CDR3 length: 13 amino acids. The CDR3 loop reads CASKTSGQYIQYF. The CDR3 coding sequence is TGTGCCAGCAAGACTAGCGGGCAGTACATTCAGTACTTC. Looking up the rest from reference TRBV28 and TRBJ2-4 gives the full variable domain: DVKVTQSSRYLVKRTGEKVFLECVQDMDHENMFWYRQDPGLGLRLIYFSYDVKMKEKGDIPEGYSVSREKKERFSLILESASTNQTSMYLCASKTSGQYIQYFGAGTRLSVL.

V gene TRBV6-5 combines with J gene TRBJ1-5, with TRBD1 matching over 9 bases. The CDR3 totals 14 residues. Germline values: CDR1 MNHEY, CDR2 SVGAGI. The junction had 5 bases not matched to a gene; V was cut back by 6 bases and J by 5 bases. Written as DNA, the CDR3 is TGTGCCAGCAGCCCCGGGACAGGGCATCAGCCCCAGCATTTT. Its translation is CASSPGTGHQPQHF.

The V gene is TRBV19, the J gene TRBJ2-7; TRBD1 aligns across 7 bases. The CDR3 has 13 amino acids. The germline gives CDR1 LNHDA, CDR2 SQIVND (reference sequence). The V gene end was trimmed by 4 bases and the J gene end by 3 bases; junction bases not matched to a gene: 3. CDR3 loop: CASSRDSNYEQYF. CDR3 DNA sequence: TGTGCCAGTAGTAGGGACAGCAACTACGAGCAGTACTTC.

The CDR3 coding sequence is TGCGCCAGCAGTCAAGTTACAACAGATACGCAGTATTTT. This encodes CASSQVTTDTQYF. The V gene is TRBV23-1, the J gene TRBJ2-3; D ambiguous. TRBV23-1 is flagged as an ORF with uncertain function. The CDR3 totals 13 residues. The V gene lost 2 bases and the J gene lost 3 bases, with 6 bases spanning the gap.

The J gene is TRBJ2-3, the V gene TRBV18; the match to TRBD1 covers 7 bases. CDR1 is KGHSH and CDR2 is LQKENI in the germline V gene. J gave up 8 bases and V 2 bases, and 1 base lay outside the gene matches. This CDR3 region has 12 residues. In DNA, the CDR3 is TGTGCCAGCTCACCAGCAGGGGGTACGCAGTATTTT. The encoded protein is CASSPAGGTQYF.

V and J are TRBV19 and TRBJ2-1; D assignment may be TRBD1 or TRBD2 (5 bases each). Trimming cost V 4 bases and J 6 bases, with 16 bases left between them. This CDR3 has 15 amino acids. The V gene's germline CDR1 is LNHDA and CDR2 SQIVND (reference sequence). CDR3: CASSRGREIGNEQFF. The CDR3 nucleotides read TGTGCCAGTAGTAGAGGCAGGGAGATTGGCAATGAGCAGTTCTTC.

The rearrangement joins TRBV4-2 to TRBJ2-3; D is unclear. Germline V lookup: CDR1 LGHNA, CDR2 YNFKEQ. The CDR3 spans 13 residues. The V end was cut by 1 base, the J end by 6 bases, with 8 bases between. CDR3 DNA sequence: TGTGCCAGCAGCCAAGGTTCCTGGGATACGCAGTATTTT. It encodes CASSQGSWDTQYF.

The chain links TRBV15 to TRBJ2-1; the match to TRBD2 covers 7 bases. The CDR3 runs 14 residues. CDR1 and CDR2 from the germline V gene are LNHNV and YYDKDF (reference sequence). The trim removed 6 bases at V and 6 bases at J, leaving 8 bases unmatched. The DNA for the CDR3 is TGTGCCACCAGTCCCCTAGCGGCCTCCAATGAGCAGTTCTTC. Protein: CATSPLAASNEQFF.

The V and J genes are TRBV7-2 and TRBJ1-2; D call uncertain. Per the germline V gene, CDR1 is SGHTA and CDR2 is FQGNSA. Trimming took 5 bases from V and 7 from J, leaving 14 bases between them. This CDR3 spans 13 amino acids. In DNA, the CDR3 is TGTGCCAGCAGCACGGGTGTTATTAGTGGCTACACCTTC. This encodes CASSTGVISGYTF.

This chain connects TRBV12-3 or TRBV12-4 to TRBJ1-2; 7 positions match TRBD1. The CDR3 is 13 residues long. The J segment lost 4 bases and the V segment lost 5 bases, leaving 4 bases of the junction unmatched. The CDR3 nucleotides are TGTGCCAGCAGTCGGGACAGAGTCTATGGCTACACCTTC. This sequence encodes CASSRDRVYGYTF.

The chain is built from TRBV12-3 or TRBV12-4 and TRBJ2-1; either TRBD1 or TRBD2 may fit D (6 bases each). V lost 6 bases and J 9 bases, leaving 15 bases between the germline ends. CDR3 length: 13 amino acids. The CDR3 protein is CASSLGGPGEQFF. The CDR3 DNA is TGTGCCAGCAGCCTAGGGGGGCCGGGTGAGCAGTTCTTC.

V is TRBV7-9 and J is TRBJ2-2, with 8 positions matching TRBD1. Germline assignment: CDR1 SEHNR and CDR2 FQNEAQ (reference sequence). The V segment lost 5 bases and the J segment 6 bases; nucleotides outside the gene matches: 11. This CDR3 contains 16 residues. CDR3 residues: CASSRESAQGAGELFF. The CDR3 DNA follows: TGTGCCAGCAGCCGTGAATCAGCACAGGGGGCCGGGGAGCTGTTTTTT.

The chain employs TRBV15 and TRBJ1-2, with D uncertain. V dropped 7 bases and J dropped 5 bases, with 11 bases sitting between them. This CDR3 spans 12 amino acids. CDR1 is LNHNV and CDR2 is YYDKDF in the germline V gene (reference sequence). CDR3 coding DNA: TGTGCCACCACCCTGGACGGTTATGGCTACACCTTC. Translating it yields CATTLDGYGYTF.

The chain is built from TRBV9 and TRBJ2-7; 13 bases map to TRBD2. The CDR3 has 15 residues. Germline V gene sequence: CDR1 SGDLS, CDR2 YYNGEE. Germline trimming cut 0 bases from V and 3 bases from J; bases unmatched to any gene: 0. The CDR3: CASSVGTSGSYEQYF. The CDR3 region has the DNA TGTGCCAGCAGCGTAGGGACTAGCGGGAGCTACGAGCAGTACTTC.